The sequence of this TCR beta chain was determined in a study of cytomegalovirus exposure and HLA in healthy donors. Overall study findings and caveats: Using the classifier, cytomegalovirus status was reportedly diagnosed with high specificity and sensitivity. A later analysis reportedly found fewer N-insertions in an Asian-associated ancestry cluster than the roughly 670-donor mean. Researchers had no immune exposure information except CMV serostatus available. Researchers reportedly found TCR beta sequences accurately predicted most subjects' HLA-A and HLA-B alleles.

The PCR employed 60 Vbeta primers together with 13 Jbeta primers. Sequencing used immunoSEQ multiplex PCR; TCRdb keeps in-frame clones, though not all of them. The sample records 95,000 to 100,000 clones, roughly 79% being singletons. As to this clone: Its target is unknown.

V was pared by 4 bases and J by 1 base, with 20 bases between. Per the germline V gene, CDR1 is SGHDT and CDR2 is YYEEEE. The length of the CDR3 is 17 residues. The source material was PBMCs. This receptor was identified in a man aged 35-49 years in good health and CMV-seronegative. This chain uses TRBV5-6 with TRBJ2-5; maybe TRBD2 (6 bases). The CDR3 region has the DNA TGTGCCAGCAGCGTAACCCGGTCAGGGAGGATCCAAGAGACCCAGTACTTC. It codes for CASSVTRSGRIQETQYF.